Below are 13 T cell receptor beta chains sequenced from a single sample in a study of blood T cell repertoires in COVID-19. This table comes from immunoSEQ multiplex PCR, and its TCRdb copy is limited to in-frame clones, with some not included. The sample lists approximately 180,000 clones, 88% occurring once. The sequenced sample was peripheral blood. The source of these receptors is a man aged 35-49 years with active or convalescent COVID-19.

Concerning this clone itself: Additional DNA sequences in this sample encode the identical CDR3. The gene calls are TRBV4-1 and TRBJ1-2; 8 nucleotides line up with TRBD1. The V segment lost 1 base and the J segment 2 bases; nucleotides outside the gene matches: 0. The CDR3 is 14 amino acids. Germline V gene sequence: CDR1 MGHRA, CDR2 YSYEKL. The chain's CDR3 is CASSQGDRNYGYTF. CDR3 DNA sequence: TGCGCCAGCAGCCAAGGGGACAGGAACTATGGCTACACCTTC.

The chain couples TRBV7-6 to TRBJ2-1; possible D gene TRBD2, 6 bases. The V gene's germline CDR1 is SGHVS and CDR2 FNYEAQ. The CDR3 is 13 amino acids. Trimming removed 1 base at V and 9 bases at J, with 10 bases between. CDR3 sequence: CASSLVGEAEQFF. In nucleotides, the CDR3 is TGTGCCAGCAGCTTAGTGGGGGAGGCTGAGCAGTTCTTC.

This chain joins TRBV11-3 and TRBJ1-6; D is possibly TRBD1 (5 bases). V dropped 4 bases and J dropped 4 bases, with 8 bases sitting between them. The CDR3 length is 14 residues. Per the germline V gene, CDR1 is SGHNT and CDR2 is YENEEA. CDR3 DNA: TGTGCCAGCAGCTGCCGACAGTATAATTCACCCCTCCACTTT. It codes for CASSCRQYNSPLHF. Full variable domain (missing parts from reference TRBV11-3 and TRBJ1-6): EAGVVQSPRYKIIEKKQPVAFWCNPISGHNTLYWYLQNLGQGPELLIRYENEEAVDDSQLPKDRFSAERLKGVDSTLKIQPAELGDSAVYLCASSCRQYNSPLHFGNGTRLTVT.

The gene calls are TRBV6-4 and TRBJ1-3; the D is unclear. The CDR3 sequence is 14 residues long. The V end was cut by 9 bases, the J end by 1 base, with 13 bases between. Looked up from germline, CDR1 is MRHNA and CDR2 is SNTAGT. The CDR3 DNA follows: TGTGCCAGAATCGGTTTAGAGTCTGGAAACACCATATATTTT. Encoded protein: CARIGLESGNTIYF.

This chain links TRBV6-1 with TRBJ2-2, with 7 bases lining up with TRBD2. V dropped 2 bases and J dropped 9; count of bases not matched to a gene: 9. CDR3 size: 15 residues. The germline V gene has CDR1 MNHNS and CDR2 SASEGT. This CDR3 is CASSERASGLRELFF. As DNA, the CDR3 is TGTGCCAGCAGTGAAAGGGCTAGCGGACTCCGGGAGCTGTTTTTT.

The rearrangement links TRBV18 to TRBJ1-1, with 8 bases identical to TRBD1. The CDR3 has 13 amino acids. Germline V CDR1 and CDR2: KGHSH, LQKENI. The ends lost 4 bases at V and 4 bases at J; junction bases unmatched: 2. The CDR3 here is CASSQQGGTEAFF. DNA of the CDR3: TGTGCCAGCTCACAACAGGGGGGCACTGAAGCTTTCTTT.

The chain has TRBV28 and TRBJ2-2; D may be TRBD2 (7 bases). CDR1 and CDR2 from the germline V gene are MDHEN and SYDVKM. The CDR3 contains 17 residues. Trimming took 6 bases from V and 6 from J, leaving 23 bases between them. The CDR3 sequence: CASSQRKGGFFPGELFF. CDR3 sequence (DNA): TGTGCCAGCAGCCAACGGAAGGGGGGGTTTTTCCCCGGGGAGCTGTTTTTT.

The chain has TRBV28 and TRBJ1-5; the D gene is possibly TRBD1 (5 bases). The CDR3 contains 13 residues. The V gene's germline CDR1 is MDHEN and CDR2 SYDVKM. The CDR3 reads CASVGGLNQPQHF. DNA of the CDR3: TGTGCGAGCGTGGGGGGATTAAATCAGCCCCAGCATTTT.

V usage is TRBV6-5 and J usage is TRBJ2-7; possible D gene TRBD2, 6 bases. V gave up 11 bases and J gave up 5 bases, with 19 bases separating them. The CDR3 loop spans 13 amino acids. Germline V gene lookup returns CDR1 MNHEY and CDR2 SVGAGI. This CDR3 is CASGDWAVHEQYF. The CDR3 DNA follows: TGTGCCTCCGGGGACTGGGCCGTGCACGAGCAGTACTTC.

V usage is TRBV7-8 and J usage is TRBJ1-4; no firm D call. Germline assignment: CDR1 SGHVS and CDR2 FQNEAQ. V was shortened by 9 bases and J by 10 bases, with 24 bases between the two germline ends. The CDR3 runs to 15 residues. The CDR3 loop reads CASRRGPSPLGKLFF. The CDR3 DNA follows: TGTGCCAGTCGGAGAGGGCCAAGCCCCCTCGGAAAACTGTTTTTT. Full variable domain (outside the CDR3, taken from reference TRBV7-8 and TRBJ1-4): GAGVSQSPRYKVAKRGQDVALRCDPISGHVSLFWYQQALGQGPEFLTYFQNEAQLDKSGLPSDRFFAERPEGSVSTLKIQRTQQEDSAVYLCASRRGPSPLGKLFFGSGTQLSVL.

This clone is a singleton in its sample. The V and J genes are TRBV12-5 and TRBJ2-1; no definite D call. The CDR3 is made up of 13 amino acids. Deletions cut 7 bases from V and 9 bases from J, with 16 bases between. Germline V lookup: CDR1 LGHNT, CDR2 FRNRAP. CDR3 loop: CASVPVSGGEQFF. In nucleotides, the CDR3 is TGTGCTAGTGTCCCCGTCTCTGGCGGTGAGCAGTTCTTC.

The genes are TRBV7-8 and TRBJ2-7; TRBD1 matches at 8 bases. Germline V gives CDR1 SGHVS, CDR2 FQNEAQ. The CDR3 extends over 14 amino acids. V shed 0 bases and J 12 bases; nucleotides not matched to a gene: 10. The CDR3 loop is CASSLAVTGAVGYF. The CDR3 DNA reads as TGTGCCAGCAGCTTAGCGGTGACAGGGGCCGTGGGGTACTTC.

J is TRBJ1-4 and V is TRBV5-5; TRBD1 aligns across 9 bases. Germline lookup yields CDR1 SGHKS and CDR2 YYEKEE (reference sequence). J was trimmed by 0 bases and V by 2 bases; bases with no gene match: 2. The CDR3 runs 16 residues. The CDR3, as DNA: TGTGCCAGCAGCTTAACAGGGGGCACAACTAATGAAAAACTGTTTTTT. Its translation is CASSLTGGTTNEKLFF. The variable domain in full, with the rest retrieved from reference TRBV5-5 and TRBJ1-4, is DAGVTQSPTHLIKTRGQQVTLRCSPISGHKSVSWYQQVLGQGPQFIFQYYEKEERGRGNFPDRFSARQFPNYSSELNVNALLLGDSALYLCASSLTGGTTNEKLFFGSGTQLSVL.